A few counts support the clone carrying this T cell receptor beta chain. Its antigen is unidentified. V lost 5 bases, J lost 2 bases, and 7 bases stayed unmatched. CDR3 length: 16 residues. Germline V CDR1 and CDR2: PRHDT, FYEKMQ (reference sequence). These data are taken from a study of T cell repertoires in cytomegalovirus infection. Study as a whole: The public TCR beta signatures pointed to both CMV infection and matching HLA type. Findings and caveats of the study: What dominated the ex vivo response were HLA-C-restricted CMV-specific TCR beta clonotypes. CMV carriers with the relevant HLA were identified by cumulative public TCR beta family frequency.

TCRdb re-called the reads with MiXCR, one entry per CDR3 protein. The sample shows approximately 180,000 distinct CDR3 sequences, roughly 15% of them seen only once. Source material: CD8+ T cells from PBMCs. This receptor was obtained from a human donor in good health (CMV status not recorded). Some clones in this sample may be carry-over from other donors' samples. The chain employs TRBV13 and TRBJ2-3; TRBD2 agrees at 10 bases. The CDR3 DNA follows: TGTGCCAGCAGCGATCGGACTAGCGGAAACACAGATACGCAGTATTTT. Translation gives CASSDRTSGNTDTQYF.